This T cell receptor (beta chain) was obtained from a study of blood T cell repertoires in COVID-19. Study context: From the United States, Italy and Spain came samples of acute and convalescent COVID-19. The analysed material was cDNA or gDNA that came from T cells, B-cell-depleted T cells, or PBMCs.

The CDR3 is made up of 14 amino acids. CDR1 is LNHDA and CDR2 is SQIVND in the germline V gene (reference sequence). The V and J ends lost 4 bases and 6 bases respectively, with 13 bases between them. Assay used: immunoSEQ multiplex PCR; TCRdb lists only in-frame clones, some missing. The sample records about 300,000 clones, about four fifths being singletons. As concerns this clone: Other DNA sequences in this specimen translate into the identical CDR3.

The chain has TRBV19 and TRBJ1-5; D perhaps matches TRBD1 (5 bases). Sequencing was carried out using peripheral blood. This receptor was identified in a human donor with COVID-19, enrolled during active disease. The donor label of this sample is uncertain. This CDR3 is CASSTQGAGQPQHF. The CDR3, as DNA: TGTGCCAGTAGTACCCAGGGAGCGGGTCAGCCCCAGCATTTT.